What follows is one T cell receptor (beta chain) and its context. Under the authors' procedure: Researchers report that nucleated cell counts were estimated from reference gene primer amplification. The method was immunoSEQ multiplex PCR; TCRdb's version includes in-frame clones alone and lacks a portion of them. V and J calls plus clone size are reproduced from that table; the DNA served to infer D and trimming. The sample has 200,000 to 250,000 clones; about four fifths are singletons. This sample is drawn from a study of blood T cell repertoires in COVID-19. As for the study in general: There were acute and convalescent COVID-19 samples, and they came from the United States, Italy and Spain. T cells, B-cell-depleted T cells, or PBMCs supplied cDNA or gDNA.

The CDR3 runs 16 residues. CDR1 is LNHDA, CDR2 SQIVND, per germline (reference sequence). Trimming cost V 0 bases and J 3 bases; bases outside gene matches: 8. The V call is TRBV19, the J call TRBJ2-7; 7 nucleotides line up with TRBD1. The TCR was taken from a man younger than 45 who had recovered from COVID-19. Source material: peripheral blood. CDR3: CASSIDLGTENYEQYF. The CDR3 nucleotides are TGTGCCAGTAGTATAGACCTCGGGACAGAAAACTACGAGCAGTACTTC.